These T cell receptor beta chains were read from a single sample in a study of T-cell reconstitution after alpha-beta-depleted transplantation in children. TCRdb reprocessed the PCR reads with MiXCR, giving one entry per CDR3 protein. Here the sample spans over 120,000 distinct CDR3 sequences, 8% to 10% being singletons. This specimen was PBMCs, mostly from graft donor cells, taken 180 days after TCRalphabeta/CD19-depleted stem cell transplant. The receptors shown here come from a female patient aged 2-15 years who had a stem cell transplant for congenital amegakaryocytic thrombocytopenia, so the T cells may come from the graft donor. Both conserved end residues are part of each CDR3. The D gene is left open where the match is weak. Clone size is given for some rows only: seen once, a few or many times, or a class if the clone is expanded.

D | J | V | size | CDR3 | DNA
. | TRBJ2-3 | TRBV5-4 | many | CASSLVQGLTDTQYF | TGTGCCAGCAGCTTAGTGCAGGGCTTAACAGATACGCAGTATTTT
TRBD2 | TRBJ2-1 | TRBV29-1 | many | CSVVIFGLAGRNEQFF | TGCAGCGTTGTTATTTTTGGGCTAGCGGGAAGGAATGAGCAGTTCTTC
TRBD1 | TRBJ1-4 | TRBV20-1 | few | CSARGWTGVEKLFF | TGCAGTGCTAGAGGGTGGACAGGGGTAGAAAAACTGTTTTTT
TRBD1 | TRBJ2-3 | TRBV5-1 | . | CASSLLKGQVTDTQYF | TGCGCCAGCAGCTTATTAAAGGGACAGGTGACAGATACGCAGTATTTT
. | TRBJ2-4 | TRBV5-5 | many | CASSFSSLAKNIQYF | TGTGCCAGCAGCTTCTCCAGTCTAGCCAAAAACATTCAGTACTTC
. | TRBJ2-1 | TRBV30 | many | CAWSVLLNEQFF | TGTGCCTGGAGTGTACTACTCAATGAGCAGTTCTTC
. | TRBJ1-6 | TRBV12-3/TRBV12-4 | many | CASSLLGFSDNSPLHF | TGTGCCAGCAGTTTACTGGGATTCTCAGATAATTCACCCCTCCACTTT
. | TRBJ1-1 | TRBV7-9 | many | CASSLALRWEAFF | TGTGCCAGCAGCTTAGCGCTCCGGTGGGAAGCTTTCTTT
. | TRBJ2-2 | TRBV6-1 | many | CASKRSVGELFF | TGTGCCAGCAAGCGGTCGGTCGGGGAGCTGTTTTTT
. | TRBJ1-6 | TRBV11-2 | many | CASSLLGVSPLHF | TGTGCCAGCAGCTTGCTTGGAGTTTCACCCCTCCACTTT
. | TRBJ2-2 | TRBV18 | many | CASAAGTSVAGELFF | TGTGCCAGCGCGGCGGGGACATCCGTCGCCGGGGAGCTGTTTTTT
. | TRBJ2-2 | TRBV18 | many | CASSRQDTGELFF | TGTGCCAGCTCACGACAAGACACCGGGGAGCTGTTTTTT
. | TRBJ2-2 | TRBV10-1 | many | CASMDPANTGELFF | TGCGCCAGCATGGATCCGGCGAACACCGGGGAGCTGTTTTTT
TRBD2 | TRBJ2-3 | TRBV20-1 | many | CSARDPSGSADTQYF | TGCAGTGCTAGAGACCCAAGCGGGAGCGCAGATACGCAGTATTTT
. | TRBJ1-1 | TRBV28 | many | CASAGGQFLMNTEAFF | TGTGCCAGCGCTGGGGGTCAGTTCCTTATGAACACTGAAGCTTTCTTT
. | TRBJ2-1 | TRBV25-1 | many | CASSRELVNNEQFF | TGTGCCAGCAGTCGAGAACTAGTAAACAATGAGCAGTTCTTC
. | TRBJ2-3 | TRBV20-1 | many | CSASYDFTDTQYF | TGCAGTGCTAGTTATGACTTCACAGATACGCAGTATTTT
TRBD2 | TRBJ2-2 | TRBV28 | . | CATAPGLAGGPGTGELFF | TGTGCCACCGCGCCGGGACTAGCGGGAGGGCCTGGCACCGGGGAGCTGTTTTTT
TRBD2 | TRBJ2-7 | TRBV5-1 | . | CASTQSTGRALYEQYF | TGCGCCAGCACCCAGAGCACCGGGAGGGCCCTCTACGAGCAGTACTTC
TRBD2 | TRBJ2-7 | TRBV12-5 | few | CASGLVQSGISGAISYEQYF | TGTGCTAGTGGTTTGGTACAAAGTGGGATTAGCGGGGCGATCTCCTACGAGCAGTACTTC
TRBD1 | TRBJ1-1 | TRBV28 | many | CASSKLGTGNTEAFF | TGTGCCAGCAGTAAATTAGGGACAGGGAACACTGAAGCTTTCTTT
TRBD1 | TRBJ1-4 | TRBV7-8 | many | CASSLGTGEKLFF | TGTGCCAGCAGCTTAGGGACAGGTGAAAAACTGTTTTTT
. | TRBJ2-3 | TRBV7-2 | many | CASSLDGKGPDTQYF | TGTGCCAGCAGCTTAGATGGGAAAGGTCCAGATACGCAGTATTTT
. | TRBJ2-5 | TRBV5-1 | many | CASSSEQAQGETQYF | TGCGCCAGCAGCTCCGAGCAGGCCCAGGGGGAGACCCAGTACTTC
TRBD2 | TRBJ2-3 | TRBV11-2 | . | CASSWPLKPAGGSTDTQYF | TGTGCCAGCAGCTGGCCCCTCAAACCAGCGGGAGGAAGCACAGATACGCAGTATTTT
. | TRBJ2-3 | TRBV5-1 | . | CASSLDDPGSFDTQYF | TGCGCCAGCAGCTTGGATGACCCCGGGTCGTTTGATACGCAGTATTTT
. | TRBJ2-6 | TRBV2 | few | CASTGGTGANVLTF | TGTGCCAGCACGGGCGGGACTGGGGCCAACGTCCTGACTTTC
. | TRBJ1-6 | TRBV12-3/TRBV12-4 | many | CASRGLRNSPLHF | TGTGCCAGCAGGGGGCTACGGAATTCACCCCTCCACTTT
. | TRBJ1-2 | TRBV20-1 | few | CSASRPPILYGYTF | TGCAGTGCTAGCAGACCTCCGATATTGTATGGCTACACCTTC
. | TRBJ1-2 | TRBV28 | many | CAIEQALSGYTF | TGTGCCATCGAACAGGCCTTGAGTGGCTACACCTTC
. | TRBJ2-3 | TRBV5-1 | few | CASSRGRTLDLTDTQYF | TGCGCCAGCAGCCGCGGCCGGACCCTGGACCTGACAGATACGCAGTATTTT
. | TRBJ1-1 | TRBV4-1 | many | CASSQVGPGPNTEAFF | TGCGCCAGCAGCCAAGTAGGTCCAGGGCCGAACACTGAAGCTTTCTTT
. | TRBJ2-3 | TRBV28 | few | CASPRAGVFPSTDTQYF | TGTGCCAGCCCCAGGGCAGGGGTATTCCCCTCTACAGATACGCAGTATTTT
. | TRBJ1-3 | TRBV20-1 | many | CSARPGQGNTIYF | TGCAGTGCTAGGCCGGGACAAGGAAACACCATATATTTT
TRBD1 | TRBJ1-5 | TRBV6-5 | many | CASRLQGASNQPQHF | TGTGCCAGCAGATTACAGGGGGCTAGCAATCAGCCCCAGCATTTT
. | TRBJ1-1 | TRBV12-3/TRBV12-4 | . | CASSFEVNTEAFF | TGTGCCAGCAGTTTTGAAGTGAACACTGAAGCTTTCTTT
. | TRBJ2-1 | TRBV7-8 | . | CASSSEVSYNEQFF | TGTGCCAGCAGCTCCGAGGTCTCCTACAATGAGCAGTTCTTC
. | TRBJ2-5 | TRBV20-1 | . | CSATTGREFWETQYF | TGCAGTGCTACGACAGGGCGGGAGTTTTGGGAGACCCAGTACTTC
. | TRBJ2-5 | TRBV5-5 | many | CASTQEGETQYF | TGTGCCAGCACCCAAGAGGGAGAGACCCAGTACTTC
TRBD2 | TRBJ2-2 | TRBV14 | many | CASSQDMPSGGTGELFF | TGTGCCAGCAGCCAAGATATGCCTAGCGGAGGGACCGGGGAGCTGTTTTTT
TRBD1 | TRBJ2-7 | TRBV7-9 | few | CASSPTGTGIYEQYF | TGTGCCAGCAGCCCCACCGGGACAGGGATCTACGAGCAGTACTTC
. | TRBJ2-2 | TRBV29-1 | . | CSVEFLQGEKLFF | TGCAGCGTTGAATTTCTGCAGGGCGAGAAGCTGTTTTTT
TRBD1 | TRBJ1-4 | TRBV7-2 | few | CASSSLGGHEKLFF | TGTGCCAGCAGCTCTTTAGGGGGCCATGAAAAACTGTTTTTT
TRBD1 | TRBJ2-4 | TRBV4-3 | . | CASSQAGNRDRGVYF | TGCGCCAGCAGCCAAGCTGGGAACCGGGACAGGGGTGTGTACTTC
TRBD1 | TRBJ1-6 | TRBV19 | many | CASRQGVAYNSPLHF | TGTGCCAGCCGACAGGGGGTGGCCTATAATTCACCCCTCCACTTT
TRBD1 | TRBJ1-6 | TRBV27 | few | CASSFRTGNSPLHF | TGTGCCAGCAGTTTTAGGACAGGGAATTCACCCCTCCACTTT
TRBD1 | TRBJ2-2 | TRBV28 | many | CASSLLDRHTGELFF | TGTGCCAGCAGTTTATTGGACAGGCACACCGGGGAGCTGTTTTTT
. | TRBJ2-3 | TRBV20-1 | few | CRVGRTGLPDTQYF | TGCAGGGTAGGGCGGACTGGACTACCCGATACGCAGTATTTT
. | TRBJ1-3 | TRBV19 | few | CASSIVVAEAGNTIYF | TGTGCCAGTAGTATAGTTGTGGCAGAAGCTGGAAACACCATATATTTT
. | TRBJ2-7 | TRBV4-1 | many | CASSFGGSGTYEQYF | TGCGCCAGCAGCTTCGGGGGATCAGGAACCTACGAGCAGTACTTC
. | TRBJ2-7 | TRBV30 | . | CAWEATYEQYF | TGTGCCTGGGAGGCGACGTACGAGCAGTACTTC
TRBD1 | TRBJ2-4 | TRBV5-6 | many | CASSLEGANIQYF | TGTGCCAGCAGCTTGGAGGGGGCAAACATTCAGTACTTC